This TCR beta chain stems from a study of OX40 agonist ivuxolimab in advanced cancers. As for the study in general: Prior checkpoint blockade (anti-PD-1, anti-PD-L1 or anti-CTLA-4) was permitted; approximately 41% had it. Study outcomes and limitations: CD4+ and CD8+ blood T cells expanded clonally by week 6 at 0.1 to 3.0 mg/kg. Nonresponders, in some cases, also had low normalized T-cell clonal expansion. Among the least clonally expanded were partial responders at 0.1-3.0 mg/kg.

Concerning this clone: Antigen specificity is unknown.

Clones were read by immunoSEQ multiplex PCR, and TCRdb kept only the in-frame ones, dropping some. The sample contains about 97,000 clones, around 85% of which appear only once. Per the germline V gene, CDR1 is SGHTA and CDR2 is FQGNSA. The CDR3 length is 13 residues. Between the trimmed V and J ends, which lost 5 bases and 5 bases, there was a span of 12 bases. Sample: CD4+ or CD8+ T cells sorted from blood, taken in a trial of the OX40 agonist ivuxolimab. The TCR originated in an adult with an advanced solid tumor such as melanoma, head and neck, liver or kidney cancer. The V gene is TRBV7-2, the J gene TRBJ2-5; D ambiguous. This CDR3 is CASSLMDEETQYF. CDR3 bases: TGTGCCAGCAGCCTAATGGACGAGGAGACCCAGTACTTC.